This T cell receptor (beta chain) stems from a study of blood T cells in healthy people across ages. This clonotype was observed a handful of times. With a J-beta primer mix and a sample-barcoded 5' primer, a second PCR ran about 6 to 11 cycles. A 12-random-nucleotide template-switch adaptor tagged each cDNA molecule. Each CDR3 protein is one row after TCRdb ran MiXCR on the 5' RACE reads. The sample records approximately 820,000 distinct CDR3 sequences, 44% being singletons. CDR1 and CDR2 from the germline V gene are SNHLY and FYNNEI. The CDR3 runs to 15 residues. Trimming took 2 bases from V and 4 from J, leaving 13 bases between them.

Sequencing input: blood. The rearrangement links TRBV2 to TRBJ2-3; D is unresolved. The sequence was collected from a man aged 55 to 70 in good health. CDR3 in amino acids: CASSEIRAFADTQYF. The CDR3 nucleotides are TGTGCCAGCAGTGAAATTCGGGCCTTCGCAGATACGCAGTATTTT.